This TCR beta chain was captured by sequencing in a study of shared clonotypes between healthy human individuals. Findings and limits, study-wide: Clonotype sharing among donors was thought likely to change with sequencing depth.

Profiled with immunoSEQ multiplex PCR; TCRdb holds only in-frame clones, not every one. The top ten clones hold about 1.7% of a sample with about 2.2 million clones, roughly 93% of them seen once. Terminally differentiated effector memory CD45RA+ cells were excluded from the naive CD8 cells, which were CD45RO-negative and positively selected for CCR7. The CDR3 loop spans 15 amino acids. V lost 5 bases and J lost 1, with 14 bases in between. From germline, CDR1 is SNHLY and CDR2 FYNNEI. In the case of this clone: Its target is unknown.

This rearrangement joins TRBV2 to TRBJ1-1; D might be TRBD1 (5 bases). Sequenced material: naive CD8+ T cells from PBMCs. The clonotype was recovered from a man aged 18 to 29 in good health. Some clones in this sample may be carry-over from other donors' samples. In nucleotides, the CDR3 is TGTGCCAGCAGTAGGGGCCGGGAGGCGAACACTGAAGCTTTCTTT. Translation: CASSRGREANTEAFF.